This T cell receptor beta chain was identified in a study of cytomegalovirus exposure and HLA in healthy donors. Germline V gene data show CDR1 as MNHEY and CDR2 as SMNVEV (reference sequence). V lost 5 bases and J 2 bases, leaving 11 bases between the germline ends. This CDR3 is built from 14 residues. Profiled with immunoSEQ multiplex PCR; TCRdb holds only in-frame clones, not every one. Among around 140,000 clones, 80% to 90% were seen once, and the ten largest hold 3.5% to 5.5%. A remark on this clone: The same CDR3 arises from other DNA sequences in this sample as well.

The sequenced sample was PBMCs. This sequence originates from a man aged 18 to 35 in good health and CMV-seropositive. The J gene is TRBJ2-3, the V gene TRBV27; D might be TRBD2 (6 bases). The DNA for the CDR3 is TGTGCCAGCAGTCCACGGGACTTCACAGATACGCAGTATTTT. It encodes CASSPRDFTDTQYF.